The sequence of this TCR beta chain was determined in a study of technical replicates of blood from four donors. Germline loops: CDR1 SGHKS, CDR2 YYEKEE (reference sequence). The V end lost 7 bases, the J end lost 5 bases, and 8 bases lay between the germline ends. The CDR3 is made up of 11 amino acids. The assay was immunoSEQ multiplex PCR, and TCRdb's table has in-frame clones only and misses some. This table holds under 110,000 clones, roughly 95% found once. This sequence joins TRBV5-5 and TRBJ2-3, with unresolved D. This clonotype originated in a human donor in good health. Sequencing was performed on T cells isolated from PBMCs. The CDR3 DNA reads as TGTGCCAGCGGAGACGGAGATACGCAGTATTTT. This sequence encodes CASGDGDTQYF.